Below, 9 T cell receptor beta chains from the same sample are listed, as sequenced in a study of lymphopenia after photon versus proton radiotherapy (dated by TCRdb to between 2019 and 2020). Libraries were prepared through the immunoSEQ multiplex PCR assay. The immuneACCESS repertoire file appears here via TCRdb, limited to in-frame rearrangements. These files lack a portion of the clones; in checked studies, under half of the deficit traces to unresolved V genes, and the cause of the others is not known. This sample lists 45,000 to 65,000 clones; more than 85% were detected once. The ten largest clonotypes hold approximately 19% of the sample. The sequences come from peripheral blood, collected from a patient treated with photon-based radiotherapy. The receptors were gathered from a middle-aged woman with cholangiocarcinoma.

In its sample, this clone was seen a few times. This chain connects TRBV4-1 to TRBJ1-1; no clear D gene. The V gene's germline CDR1 is MGHRA and CDR2 YSYEKL. The CDR3 has 15 residues. V lost 3 bases, J lost 0 bases, and 11 bases lay in between. CDR3 DNA: TGCGCCAGCAGCCATCAAGCAGACATGAACACTGAAGCTTTCTTT. Protein sequence: CASSHQADMNTEAFF.

V is TRBV5-4 and J is TRBJ2-5; D is unclear. Trimming removed 4 bases from V and 1 base from J, with 5 bases in between. The V gene's germline CDR1 is SGHNT and CDR2 YYREEE (reference sequence). This CDR3 comprises 12 residues. The CDR3 DNA reads TGTGCCAGCAGCGCGCTCCAAGAGACCCAGTACTTC. Amino acids: CASSALQETQYF.

The rearrangement uses TRBV7-9 and TRBJ2-3; D is unclear. The V end lost 3 bases, the J end lost 0 bases, and 4 bases lay between the germline ends. From germline, CDR1 is SEHNR and CDR2 FQNEAQ (reference sequence). This CDR3 comprises 13 residues. DNA for the CDR3: TGTGCCAGCAGCTTGGTTAGCACAGATACGCAGTATTTT. Its protein product is CASSLVSTDTQYF.

J is TRBJ1-5 and V is TRBV5-8; 9 bases agree with TRBD1. V was clipped by 4 bases and J by 7 bases; unmatched bases: 6. Germline CDR1 reads SGHTS; CDR2 reads YDEGEE. There are 14 residues in the CDR3. In nucleotides, the CDR3 is TGTGCCAGCAGCGCGGGACAGGGTGCCCAGCCCCAGCATTTT. This gives the protein CASSAGQGAQPQHF. Together with reference TRBV5-8 and TRBJ1-5, the CDR3 gives the full variable domain: EAGVTQSPTHLIKTRGQQATLRCSPISGHTSVYWYQQALGLGLQFLLWYDEGEERNRGNFPPRFSGRQFPNYSSELNVNALELEDSALYLCASSAGQGAQPQHFGDGTRLSIL.

The chain couples TRBV7-3 to TRBJ2-7, with 8 bases aligning to TRBD2. Per germline, CDR1 SGHTA and CDR2 FQGTGA. The trim removed 2 bases at V and 2 bases at J, leaving 5 bases unmatched. CDR3 length equals 15 residues. The CDR3 region has the DNA TGTGCCAGCAGCTTATTAGCGGGGCAAACCTACGAGCAGTACTTC. Protein product: CASSLLAGQTYEQYF.

V is TRBV5-1 and J is TRBJ2-3; 9 positions agree with TRBD2. The CDR3 is made up of 16 amino acids. Germline values: CDR1 SGHRS, CDR2 YFSETQ. The V gene end was trimmed by 1 base and the J gene end by 1 base; junction bases not matched to a gene: 4. The CDR3 sequence: CASSLLVAGGTDTQYF. CDR3 sequence (DNA): TGCGCCAGCAGCTTGCTAGTAGCGGGGGGCACAGATACGCAGTATTTT. Looking up the rest from reference TRBV5-1 and TRBJ2-3 gives the full variable domain: KAGVTQTPRYLIKTRGQQVTLSCSPISGHRSVSWYQQTPGQGLQFLFEYFSETQRNKGNFPGRFSGRQFSNSRSEMNVSTLELGDSALYLCASSLLVAGGTDTQYFGPGTRLTVL.

This clone was detected once. The V and J genes are TRBV6-5 and TRBJ1-2; 7 bases are a match to TRBD1. V dropped 5 bases and J dropped 6; count of bases not matched to a gene: 3. The germline CDR1 and CDR2 sequences are MNHEY and SVGAGI. The CDR3 length is 12 residues. The CDR3 nucleotides are TGTGCCAGCAGTCGGGACAGAAATGGCTACACCTTC. Amino acids: CASSRDRNGYTF.

The V gene is TRBV5-4, the J gene TRBJ1-2; 7 bases are a match to TRBD1. Germline loops: CDR1 SGHNT, CDR2 YYREEE (reference sequence). V shed 3 bases and J 2 bases; nucleotides not matched to a gene: 4. CDR3 size: 14 residues. The CDR3: CASSSRGQNYGYTF. The CDR3 region has the DNA TGTGCCAGCAGCTCCCGGGGACAGAACTATGGCTACACCTTC.

The chain has TRBV15 and TRBJ1-1; D possibly corresponds to TRBD1 (5 bases). Between the trimmed V and J ends, which lost 6 bases and 6 bases, there was a span of 14 bases. The CDR3 is made up of 13 amino acids. The germline V gene has CDR1 LNHNV and CDR2 YYDKDF (reference sequence). CDR3 sequence reads: CATSIQVSAEAFF. The DNA for the CDR3 is TGTGCCACCAGTATACAGGTAAGCGCTGAAGCTTTCTTT.